A single sample gave rise to the 10 T cell receptor beta chains below, sequenced in a study of shared clonotypes between healthy human individuals. Only in-frame clones appear in the TCRdb table, and some are missing; sequencing was by immunoSEQ multiplex PCR. The table shows some 690,000 clones, with about 90% occurring only once. Source material: memory CD8+ T cells from PBMCs. Subset described: CD45RO+ cells pooled with CCR7-negative TemRA cells. These receptors originate from a man between 18 and 35 years old in good health. Some clones in this sample may be carry-over from other donors' samples.

This sequence joins TRBV7-9 and TRBJ2-7; weak D call: TRBD2 (6 bases). V was pared by 4 bases and J by 6 bases, with 16 bases between. Germline V gene lookup returns CDR1 SEHNR and CDR2 FQNEAQ (reference sequence). This CDR3 is built from 14 residues. The CDR3 DNA sequence: TGTGCCAGCAGCTCAGTAGGTGGAGGGGCCGAGCAGTACTTC. It yields the protein CASSSVGGGAEQYF.

This rearrangement joins TRBV29-1 to TRBJ2-7, with a possible D match to TRBD1 (5 bases). The germline V and J ends were trimmed by 2 bases and 3 bases, with 23 bases remaining between them. This CDR3 is built from 17 residues. Germline CDR1 reads SQVTM; CDR2 reads ANQGSEA. For the CDR3, the DNA is TGCAGCGTTGAAAGTCAGGGTCCCCATAGGGATGGCTACGAGCAGTACTTC. This translates into CSVESQGPHRDGYEQYF.

The chain is built from TRBV6-6 and TRBJ2-7, with D unresolved. Germline CDR1 and CDR2: MNHNY and SVGAGI (reference sequence). Between the trimmed V and J ends, which lost 0 bases and 2 bases, there was a span of 11 bases. This CDR3 has 15 residues. In DNA form, the CDR3 reads TGTGCCAGCAGTTACTCCTATATTGGGGCCTACGAGCAGTACTTC. Protein: CASSYSYIGAYEQYF.

This clone was recorded once. V and J are TRBV5-1 and TRBJ2-2; D unresolved. This CDR3 has 11 residues. In germline, CDR1 is SGHRS, CDR2 YFSETQ. V was clipped by 7 bases and J by 7 bases, with 8 bases between them. The CDR3 DNA sequence: TGCGCCAGCTTAGGTGGCGGGGAGCTGTTTTTT. As protein: CASLGGGELFF.

The V and J genes are TRBV5-1 and TRBJ2-7, with 9 bases lining up with TRBD1. Germline V gene data show CDR1 as SGHRS and CDR2 as YFSETQ. V was pared by 4 bases and J by 13 bases, with 15 bases of the junction left unmatched. The CDR3 sequence is 14 residues long. The CDR3 nucleotides are TGCGCCAGCAGCCTGGGACAGGGTGGCCGCTGGTCATACTTC. This codes for CASSLGQGGRWSYF.

The V call is TRBV5-6, the J call TRBJ2-7; D might be TRBD2 (5 bases). Trimming stripped 1 base from V and 5 bases from J, with 19 bases between. This CDR3 comprises 16 residues. Germline CDR1 is SGHDT and CDR2 is YYEEEE. CDR3: CASSLQDSRVFHEQYF. The CDR3 DNA reads as TGTGCCAGCAGCTTGCAGGACTCCCGCGTCTTCCACGAGCAGTACTTC.

There are a few counts of this clone. The CDR3 here is CASSIDRVGTENTEAFF. The CDR3 DNA sequence: TGTGCCAGTAGTATAGATCGCGTTGGGACGGAGAACACTGAAGCTTTCTTT. The chain recombines TRBV19 with TRBJ1-1, with D possibly being TRBD1 (5 bases). Trimming took off 0 bases at V and 1 base at J, with 15 bases between the two ends. Germline V lookup: CDR1 LNHDA, CDR2 SQIVND (reference sequence). The CDR3 is 17 residues long.

The chain combines TRBV9 with TRBJ2-2; possibly TRBD2 for D (5 bases). This CDR3 is built from 14 residues. The ends were cut back, 4 bases at V and 5 bases at J, with 12 bases in the middle. Germline lookup yields CDR1 SGDLS and CDR2 YYNGEE. CDR3: CASSLRRETGELFF. In DNA form, the CDR3 reads TGTGCCAGCAGCCTTAGACGGGAAACCGGGGAGCTGTTTTTT.

This clone appeared a single time. The chain carries TRBV5-1 and TRBJ2-7; TRBD1 is a possible D gene (5 bases). This CDR3 contains 13 residues. Germline values: CDR1 SGHRS, CDR2 YFSETQ. Deletions cut 4 bases from V and 2 bases from J, with 10 bases between. This CDR3 is CASSPGWPYEQYF. In DNA, the CDR3 is TGCGCCAGCAGCCCAGGGTGGCCCTACGAGCAGTACTTC.

The rearrangement links TRBV18 to TRBJ2-5; 12 bases line up with TRBD2. Germline V lookup: CDR1 KGHSH, CDR2 LQKENI. The CDR3 length is 17 residues. Trimming removed 2 bases from V and 4 bases from J; junction bases left unmatched: 8. The CDR3 nucleotides are TGTGCCAGCTCACCATCCGGGGGACTAGCGGGTGGAGAGACCCAGTACTTC. This sequence encodes CASSPSGGLAGGETQYF.